These 30 T cell receptor beta chains originate from one sample sequenced in a study of OX40 agonist ivuxolimab in advanced cancers. The library was made by the immunoSEQ multiplex PCR assay. TCRdb obtained this table from immuneACCESS and retained in-frame rearrangements with V and J assigned. These tables miss some clones; where compared with another copy, unresolved V genes account for less than half of the shortfall, and the remainder is unexplained. Recorded for this sample are approximately 74,000 clones; 90% of them occurred a single time. 10% of the sample is in the top ten clones. Sample: CD4+ or CD8+ T cells sorted from blood, taken in a trial of the OX40 agonist ivuxolimab. The receptor source for this set is an adult with an advanced solid tumor such as melanoma, head and neck, liver or kidney cancer.

The chain joins TRBV4-1 to TRBJ2-5; 8 bases are shared with TRBD2. CDR3 length: 14 amino acids. The V gene end was trimmed by 4 bases and the J gene end by 5 bases; junction bases not matched to a gene: 6. Germline loops: CDR1 MGHRA, CDR2 YSYEKL. The CDR3: CASSRREVEETQYF. The DNA for the CDR3 is TGCGCCAGCAGCCGGCGGGAGGTCGAGGAGACCCAGTACTTC.

J is TRBJ2-1 and V is TRBV4-2, with D possibly called TRBD1 or TRBD2 (5 bases each). The germline V and J ends were trimmed by 0 bases and 9 bases, with 18 bases remaining between them. The CDR3 totals 16 residues. CDR1 is LGHNA and CDR2 is YNFKEQ in the germline V gene. The CDR3 protein is CASSQDEGTRSAEQFF. For the CDR3, the DNA is TGTGCCAGCAGCCAAGATGAGGGGACGAGGTCGGCTGAGCAGTTCTTC.

The chain joins TRBV9 to TRBJ2-7; no definite D call. The V gene's germline CDR1 is SGDLS and CDR2 YYNGEE. The CDR3 covers 13 residues. The V gene lost 4 bases and the J gene lost 7 bases, with 15 bases spanning the gap. The CDR3 bases are TGTGCCAGCAGCCCCCAAAGGGTAGGGGAGCAGTACTTC. Protein sequence: CASSPQRVGEQYF. Together with reference TRBV9 and TRBJ2-7, the CDR3 gives the full variable domain: DSGVTQTPKHLITATGQRVTLRCSPRSGDLSVYWYQQSLDQGLQFLIQYYNGEERAKGNILERFSAQQFPDLHSELNLSSLELGDSALYFCASSPQRVGEQYFGPGTRLTVT.

The chain couples TRBV7-9 to TRBJ2-3; D call uncertain. V lost 5 bases, J lost 2 bases, and 5 bases lay in between. The CDR3 extends over 12 amino acids. Germline loops: CDR1 SEHNR, CDR2 FQNEAQ (reference sequence). DNA for the CDR3: TGTGCCAGCAGCCCGACCACAGATACGCAGTATTTT. Its translation: CASSPTTDTQYF.

In its sample, this clone was seen a few times. The rearrangement links TRBV19 to TRBJ2-5; 11 bases agree with TRBD2. CDR1 and CDR2 from the germline V gene are LNHDA and SQIVND (reference sequence). This CDR3 region has 14 residues. The J segment lost 5 bases and the V segment lost 6 bases, leaving 5 bases of the junction unmatched. The CDR3: CASSPSGRSETQYF. In DNA, the CDR3 is TGTGCCAGTAGCCCTAGCGGGAGGTCGGAGACCCAGTACTTC.

The chain uses TRBV7-2 and TRBJ2-7; D ambiguous. The CDR3 consists of 13 residues. Trimming took off 1 base at V and 3 bases at J, with 7 bases between the two ends. Germline CDR1 SGHTA, CDR2 FQGNSA. For the CDR3, the DNA is TGTGCCAGCAGCTTAGTAGAGAGCTACGAGCAGTACTTC. It translates to CASSLVESYEQYF.

The V and J genes are TRBV7-2 and TRBJ2-7, with unresolved D. Trimming removed 2 bases from V and 3 bases from J, with 14 bases in between. CDR3 size: 15 residues. Germline lookup yields CDR1 SGHTA and CDR2 FQGNSA. The CDR3 DNA reads TGTGCCAGCAGCTTAATGGACGGAAAGAGCTACGAGCAGTACTTC. Its protein product is CASSLMDGKSYEQYF.

The chain couples TRBV5-4 to TRBJ1-6; D is unclear. CDR1 SGHNT and CDR2 YYREEE come from the germline V gene (reference sequence). V was trimmed by 0 bases and J by 7 bases, leaving 11 bases between them. CDR3 size: 15 residues. This CDR3 reads CASSLAGVGNSPLHF. Here the CDR3 DNA reads TGTGCCAGCAGCTTGGCTGGTGTTGGCAATTCACCCCTCCACTTT.

The chain is built from TRBV7-9 and TRBJ1-2; 10 nucleotides agree with TRBD1. There are 16 residues in the CDR3. With V trimmed by 2 bases and J by 2 bases, 5 bases remained unmatched. Germline lookup yields CDR1 SEHNR and CDR2 FQNEAQ (reference sequence). The CDR3 region has the DNA TGTGCCAGCAGCTTAAGGACAGGGGGAGGAAACTATGGCTACACCTTC. Translating gives CASSLRTGGGNYGYTF.

CDR3 sequence reads: CASNQGQGNSPLHF. The CDR3 bases are TGTGCCAGCAACCAGGGACAGGGAAATTCACCCCTCCACTTT. V is TRBV6-1 and J is TRBJ1-6; 9 bases line up with TRBD1. J was trimmed by 7 bases and V by 7 bases; bases with no gene match: 5. Germline V gene sequence: CDR1 MNHNS, CDR2 SASEGT. This CDR3 is 14 amino acids long.

The chain employs TRBV4-1 and TRBJ2-7; 12 nucleotides match TRBD2. CDR3 length: 17 residues. Germline-derived CDR1 and CDR2 are MGHRA and YSYEKL. Losses at the gene ends were 0 bases for V and 5 bases for J; bases not matched to a gene: 8. The CDR3 DNA sequence: TGCGCCAGCAGCCAAGATCCTAGCGGGAGGGGGAGGGACGAGCAGTACTTC. This translates into CASSQDPSGRGRDEQYF.

This chain connects TRBV25-1 to TRBJ2-6, with D hard to call. V lost 4 bases and J 2 bases, leaving 9 bases between the germline ends. The CDR3 covers 15 residues. The germline gives CDR1 MGHDK, CDR2 SYGVNS. As DNA, the CDR3 is TGTGCCAGCAGTGGAGTTCTCCCTGGGGCCAACGTCCTGACTTTC. This encodes CASSGVLPGANVLTF.

The chain is built from TRBV9 and TRBJ2-2; TRBD2 might be the D (6 bases). The germline V and J ends were trimmed by 4 bases and 6 bases, with 22 bases remaining between them. The CDR3 runs to 17 residues. Germline lookup yields CDR1 SGDLS and CDR2 YYNGEE. This CDR3 is CASSLTGTPKGAGELFF. The CDR3 DNA is TGTGCCAGCAGCCTCACCGGGACTCCCAAAGGCGCCGGGGAGCTGTTTTTT.

This clone was seen only once. The gene calls are TRBV18 and TRBJ2-5, with a possible D match to TRBD2 (6 bases). This CDR3 contains 17 residues. Trimming pared 4 bases from V and 1 base from J, leaving 19 bases between. Germline values: CDR1 KGHSH, CDR2 LQKENI. The CDR3: CASSLSVGSRIQETQYF. The DNA for the CDR3 is TGTGCCAGCTCACTGAGCGTCGGGAGTAGAATCCAAGAGACCCAGTACTTC.

This chain uses TRBV11-3 with TRBJ2-5; the D gene is possibly TRBD1 (5 bases). From germline, CDR1 is SGHNT and CDR2 YENEEA. The V end was cut by 0 bases, the J end by 5 bases, with 10 bases between. This CDR3 has 14 residues. DNA of the CDR3: TGTGCCAGCAGCTTAGATGCAGGGCCGGAGACCCAGTACTTC. It translates to CASSLDAGPETQYF.

The chain is built from TRBV11-3 and TRBJ2-1; D remains unclear. This CDR3 has 13 amino acids. CDR1 is SGHNT and CDR2 is YENEEA in the germline V gene. Trimming pared 1 base from V and 9 bases from J, leaving 10 bases between. As DNA, the CDR3 is TGTGCCAGCAGCTTAGGATCGTGGGGTGAGCAGTTCTTC. Residues: CASSLGSWGEQFF.

J is TRBJ1-2 and V is TRBV7-2; tentative D call: TRBD1 (5 bases). This CDR3 is built from 15 residues. Trimming stripped 3 bases from V and 4 bases from J, with 15 bases between. CDR1 is SGHTA, CDR2 FQGNSA, per germline. The CDR3 DNA sequence: TGTGCCAGCAGCTTCGGACAAGGTTTCTCCTATGGCTACACCTTC. Translated: CASSFGQGFSYGYTF.

Relative to its sample, this clone is medium-sized (0.01 to 0.1%). The V gene is TRBV5-8, the J gene TRBJ2-6; D uncertain. Germline values: CDR1 SGHTS, CDR2 YDEGEE. This CDR3 is 17 amino acids long. The germline V and J ends were trimmed by 1 base and 3 bases, with 14 bases remaining between them. The CDR3 DNA reads as TGTGCCAGCAGCTTGCAAGCTTCCGTCTATGGGGCCAACGTCCTGACTTTC. It encodes CASSLQASVYGANVLTF.

The rearrangement joins TRBV28 to TRBJ1-5; possible D gene TRBD1, 6 bases. Trimming took off 11 bases at V and 1 base at J, with 9 bases between the two ends. This CDR3 is 12 amino acids long. CDR1 is MDHEN and CDR2 is SYDVKM in the germline V gene. The chain's CDR3 is CASTGSNQPQHF. CDR3 nucleotides: TGTGCCTCAACAGGGAGCAATCAGCCCCAGCATTTT.

The V call is TRBV28, the J call TRBJ1-5; TRBD1 is a possible D gene (6 bases). Germline assignment: CDR1 MDHEN and CDR2 SYDVKM. The V and J ends lost 4 bases and 0 bases respectively, with 16 bases between them. This CDR3 is 17 amino acids long. The CDR3 DNA follows: TGTGCCAGCAGTTCCCCTCGGACAGAGCTTAGCAATCAGCCCCAGCATTTT. Its protein product is CASSSPRTELSNQPQHF. Full variable domain (remainder filled in from reference TRBV28 and TRBJ1-5): DVKVTQSSRYLVKRTGEKVFLECVQDMDHENMFWYRQDPGLGLRLIYFSYDVKMKEKGDIPEGYSVSREKKERFSLILESASTNQTSMYLCASSSPRTELSNQPQHFGDGTRLSIL.

The genes are TRBV29-1 and TRBJ2-7, with 7 bases lining up with TRBD2. J gave up 2 bases and V 6 bases, and 4 bases lay outside the gene matches. The CDR3 is made up of 12 amino acids. Per germline, CDR1 SQVTM and CDR2 ANQGSEA. The CDR3 spells CSVGGDPYEQYF. CDR3 sequence (DNA): TGCAGCGTGGGGGGGGATCCCTACGAGCAGTACTTC.

This sequence joins TRBV5-1 and TRBJ1-4, with D possibly TRBD1 on 5 matching bases. V dropped 3 bases and J dropped 0 bases, with 6 bases sitting between them. This CDR3 is built from 14 residues. Germline V gene sequence: CDR1 SGHRS, CDR2 YFSETQ. The CDR3 is CASSSTATNEKLFF. Written as DNA, the CDR3 is TGCGCCAGCAGCTCGACAGCAACTAATGAAAAACTGTTTTTT.

The gene calls are TRBV21-1 and TRBJ2-7; TRBD2 reflects the table's D call only, with no check against the DNA. TRBV21-1 is termed a pseudogene. The CDR3 spans 16 residues. The CDR3 sequence: CASSKGGGLSSYEQYF. CDR3 DNA: TGTGCCAGCAGCAAAGGCGGGGGCTTGAGCTCCTACGAGCAGTACTTC.

This clone was observed a single time. The chain combines TRBV7-9 with TRBJ2-1, with 11 bases lining up with TRBD2. The V segment lost 4 bases and the J segment 5 bases; nucleotides outside the gene matches: 4. The CDR3 length is 15 residues. Germline V CDR1 and CDR2: SEHNR, FQNEAQ (reference sequence). The DNA of the CDR3 is TGTGCCAGCAGCTCCGGGACTAGCGGTAACAATGAGCAGTTCTTC. Its protein is CASSSGTSGNNEQFF.

The chain joins TRBV18 to TRBJ2-7, with 11 positions matching TRBD1. The V gene's germline CDR1 is KGHSH and CDR2 LQKENI. The CDR3 covers 15 residues. V was clipped by 6 bases and J by 5 bases; unmatched bases: 9. CDR3 residues: CASSPGQGGTDEQYF. Written as DNA, the CDR3 is TGTGCCAGCTCTCCGGGACAGGGGGGAACGGACGAGCAGTACTTC.

The table lists this clone with a count of one. The chain recombines TRBV5-1 with TRBJ2-7; D may be TRBD1 or TRBD2 (6 bases each). V lost 5 bases, J lost 0 bases, and 21 bases lay in between. This CDR3 contains 17 residues. Germline values: CDR1 SGHRS, CDR2 YFSETQ. The CDR3 is CASRGPGAGPSSYEQYF. Written as DNA, the CDR3 is TGCGCCAGCAGGGGGCCGGGGGCGGGACCGTCCTCCTACGAGCAGTACTTC.

This CDR3 is CASSQSQVVANVLTF. CDR3 nucleotide sequence: TGCGCCAGCAGCCAATCACAGGTCGTGGCCAACGTCCTGACTTTC. The chain uses TRBV4-1 and TRBJ2-6; the D gene is possibly TRBD1 (5 bases). Trimming cost V 2 bases and J 6 bases, with 11 bases left between them. The CDR3 spans 15 residues. Germline V gene data show CDR1 as MGHRA and CDR2 as YSYEKL.

The V call is TRBV25-1, the J call TRBJ2-2, with no clear D. The CDR3 extends over 13 amino acids. The V and J ends lost 3 bases and 7 bases respectively, with 9 bases between them. Germline CDR1 and CDR2: MGHDK and SYGVNS. The CDR3 nucleotides read TGTGCCAGCAGTGATAGAACTTACGGGGAGCTGTTTTTT. It specifies CASSDRTYGELFF.

The chain couples TRBV5-1 to TRBJ2-1; D unclear. This CDR3 spans 12 amino acids. Trimming cost V 2 bases and J 7 bases, with 7 bases left between them. Per the germline V gene, CDR1 is SGHRS and CDR2 is YFSETQ. The CDR3 sequence is CASSFGRNEQFF. The CDR3 DNA sequence: TGCGCCAGCAGCTTTGGACGGAATGAGCAGTTCTTC.

This sequence joins TRBV18 and TRBJ2-5, with D uncertain. The CDR3 sequence is 13 residues long. Germline V CDR1 and CDR2: KGHSH, LQKENI. V gave up 3 bases and J gave up 5 bases, with 10 bases separating them. CDR3 nucleotide sequence: TGTGCCAGCTCACCTAACTCGGAGGAGACCCAGTACTTC. Its translation: CASSPNSEETQYF.